The clone carrying this T cell receptor (beta chain) was found many times. No antigen is known for it. Germline CDR1 is SGHTA and CDR2 is FQGNSA. The CDR3 has 17 amino acids. V was pared by 1 base and J by 5 bases, with 6 bases of the junction left unmatched. These data come from a study of T-cell reconstitution after alpha-beta-depleted transplantation in children. The study, taken as a whole, reports: After transplant, at about two months, alpha-beta T cells were reportedly derived from several hundred expanded graft clones.

Unique molecular identifiers were used to barcode this TCRbeta library. TCRdb re-called the PCR reads through MiXCR, storing one row per CDR3 protein. The table shows approximately 32,000 distinct CDR3 sequences, with under 7.5% occurring only once. The clonotype comes from a child less than two years old who had a stem cell transplant for acute myeloid leukemia, so the T cells may come from the graft donor. The sample in question was peripheral blood, obtained 60 days after TCRalphabeta/CD19-depleted stem cell transplant. The V and J genes are TRBV7-2 and TRBJ2-1; 12 bases align to TRBD2. CDR3 sequence: CASSLVRGLAGNNEQFF. Written as DNA, the CDR3 is TGTGCCAGCAGCTTAGTCCGAGGACTAGCGGGAAACAATGAGCAGTTCTTC.